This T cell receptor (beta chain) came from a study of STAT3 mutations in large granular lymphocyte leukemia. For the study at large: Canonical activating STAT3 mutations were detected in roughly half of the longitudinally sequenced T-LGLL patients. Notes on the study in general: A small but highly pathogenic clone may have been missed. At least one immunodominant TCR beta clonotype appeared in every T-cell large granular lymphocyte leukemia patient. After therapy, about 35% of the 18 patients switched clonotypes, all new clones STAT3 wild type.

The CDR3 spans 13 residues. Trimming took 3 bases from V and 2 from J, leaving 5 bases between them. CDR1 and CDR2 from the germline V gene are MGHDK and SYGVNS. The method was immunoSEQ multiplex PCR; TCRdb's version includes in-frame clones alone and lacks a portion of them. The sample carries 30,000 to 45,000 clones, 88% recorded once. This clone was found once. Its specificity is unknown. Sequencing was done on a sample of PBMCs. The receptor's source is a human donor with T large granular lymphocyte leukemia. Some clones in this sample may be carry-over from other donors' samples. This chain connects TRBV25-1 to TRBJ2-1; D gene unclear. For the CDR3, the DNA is TGTGCCAGCAGTGACCGTGCCTACAATGAGCAGTTCTTC. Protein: CASSDRAYNEQFF.